This TCR beta chain was identified during a study of cytomegalovirus exposure and HLA in healthy donors. Study as a whole: In an earlier analysis, around 100 million unique TCR beta sequences were found from 200 million or so T cells.

The PCR contained 60 Vbeta and 13 Jbeta primers. Libraries were prepared by immunoSEQ multiplex PCR; TCRdb keeps only in-frame clonotypes and omits some of them. The table lists 100,000 to 150,000 clones, around 80% of them singletons, with around 1.9% in the top ten. With 3 bases removed from V and 1 base from J, the gap between germline ends came to 12 bases. CDR1 and CDR2 from the germline V gene are GTSNPN and SVGIG (reference sequence). The CDR3 runs 15 residues. Specimen: PBMCs. The rearrangement uses TRBV30 and TRBJ1-4; D is perhaps TRBD1 (5 bases). The receptor was isolated from a woman aged 45 to 65 in good health and CMV-seronegative. CDR3 sequence reads: CAWREGRLTNEKLFF. In DNA, the CDR3 is TGTGCCTGGAGGGAGGGGCGTCTAACTAATGAAAAACTGTTTTTT.